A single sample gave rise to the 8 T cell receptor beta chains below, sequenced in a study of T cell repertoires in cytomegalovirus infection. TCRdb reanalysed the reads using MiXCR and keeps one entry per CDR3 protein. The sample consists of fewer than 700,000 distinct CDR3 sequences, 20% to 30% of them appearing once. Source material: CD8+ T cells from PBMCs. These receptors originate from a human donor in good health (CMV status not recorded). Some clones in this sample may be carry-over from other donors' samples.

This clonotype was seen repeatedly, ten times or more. CDR3 nucleotide sequence: TGTGCCAGCAGTCCCCCGACAAGTTTCGCCTATAATTCACCCCTCCACTTT. This encodes CASSPPTSFAYNSPLHF. The chain is built from TRBV28 and TRBJ1-6; no clear D. V was pared by 5 bases and J by 2 bases, with 16 bases between. This CDR3 contains 17 residues. The germline gives CDR1 MDHEN, CDR2 SYDVKM.

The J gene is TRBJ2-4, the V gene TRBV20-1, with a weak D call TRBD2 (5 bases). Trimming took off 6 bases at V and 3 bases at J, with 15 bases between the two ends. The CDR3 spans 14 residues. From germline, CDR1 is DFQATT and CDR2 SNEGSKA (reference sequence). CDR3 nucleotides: TGCAGTGCGGTGCGAGGGTATGGCAAAAACATTCAGTACTTC. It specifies CSAVRGYGKNIQYF.

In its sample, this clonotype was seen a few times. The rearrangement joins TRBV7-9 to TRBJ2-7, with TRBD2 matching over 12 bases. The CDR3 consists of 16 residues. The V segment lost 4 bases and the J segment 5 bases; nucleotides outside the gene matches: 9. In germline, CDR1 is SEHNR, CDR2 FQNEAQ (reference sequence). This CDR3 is CASSSGLAGSDDEQYV. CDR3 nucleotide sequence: TGTGCCAGCAGCTCCGGACTAGCGGGGTCTGATGACGAGCAGTACGTC.

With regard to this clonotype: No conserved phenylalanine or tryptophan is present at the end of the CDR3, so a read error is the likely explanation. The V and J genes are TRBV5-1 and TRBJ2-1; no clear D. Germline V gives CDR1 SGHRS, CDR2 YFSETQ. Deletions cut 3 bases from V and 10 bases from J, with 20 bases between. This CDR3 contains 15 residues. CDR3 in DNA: TGCGCCAGCAGCTGGGCCAGTTTCACGGATCCGGAGCAGTTCATC. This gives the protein CASSWASFTDPEQFI.

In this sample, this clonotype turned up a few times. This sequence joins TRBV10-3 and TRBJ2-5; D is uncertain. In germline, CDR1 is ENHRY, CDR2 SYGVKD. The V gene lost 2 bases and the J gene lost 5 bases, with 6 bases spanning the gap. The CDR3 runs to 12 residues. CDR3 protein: CAISEDGETQYF. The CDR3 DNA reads TGTGCCATCAGTGAGGACGGGGAGACCCAGTACTTC.

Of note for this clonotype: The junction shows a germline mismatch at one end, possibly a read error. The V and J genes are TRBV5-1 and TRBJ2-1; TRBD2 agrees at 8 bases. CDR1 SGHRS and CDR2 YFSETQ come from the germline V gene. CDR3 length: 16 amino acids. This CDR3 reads CANSLHTAGEHNEQFF. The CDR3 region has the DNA TGCGCCAACAGCCTCCACACAGCGGGGGAACACAATGAGCAGTTCTTC.

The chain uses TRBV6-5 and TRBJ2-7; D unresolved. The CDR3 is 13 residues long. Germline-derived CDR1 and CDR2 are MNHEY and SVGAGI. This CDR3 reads CASVLDGSGEQHV. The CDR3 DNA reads TGTGCCAGCGTATTAGACGGCTCGGGCGAGCAGCACGTC.

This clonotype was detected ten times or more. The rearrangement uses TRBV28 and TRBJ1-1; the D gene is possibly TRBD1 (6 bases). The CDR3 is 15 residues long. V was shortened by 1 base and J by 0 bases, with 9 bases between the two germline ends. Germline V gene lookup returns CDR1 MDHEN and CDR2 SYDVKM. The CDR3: CASSLFGQMNTEAFF. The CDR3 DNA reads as TGTGCCAGCAGTTTATTTGGACAGATGAACACTGAAGCTTTCTTT.